This T cell receptor (beta chain) is drawn from a study of blood T cell repertoires in COVID-19. Turning to the study itself: Acute-phase and convalescent COVID-19 samples originated in the United States, Italy and Spain.

Germline V lookup: CDR1 KGHSH, CDR2 LQKENI. CDR3 length: 14 amino acids. Trimming took 3 bases from V and 7 from J; bases not matched to a gene: 5. Study processing details: Researchers report that nucleated cell counts were estimated from reference gene primer amplification. Assay used: immunoSEQ multiplex PCR; TCRdb lists only in-frame clones, some missing. V and J calls and clone size are copied from that table; D and trimming were computed from the DNA. In the table there are a few hundred thousand clones, roughly 80% of which are singletons. This clone was counted only a few times. The clonotype was recovered from a man aged 60 to 75 who had recovered from COVID-19. What was sequenced was peripheral blood. V usage is TRBV18 and J usage is TRBJ1-5; 8 bases align to TRBD1. CDR3 amino acids: CASSPDRGGQPQHF. DNA of the CDR3: TGTGCCAGCTCACCTGACAGGGGAGGCCAGCCCCAGCATTTT.